The 15 T cell receptor beta chains reported below all come from one sample, sequenced in a study of control samples from healthy donors and cancer patients (dated by TCRdb to between 2020 and 2021). The method behind the library was the immunoSEQ multiplex PCR assay. TCRdb provides this immuneACCESS table in a form limited to in-frame rearrangements. Some clones are lacking; in checked studies, under half of them reflect an unresolved V gene, and why the rest are absent is not known. Within this sample are more than 65,000 clones, with under 85% of them counted one time only. The ten largest clonotypes hold 15% to 19% of the sample. The sequencing sample was made of blood. These receptors were taken from a man aged 55 to 70 in good health.

This clone has only one observation. The V call is TRBV4-2, the J call TRBJ2-5; D possibly corresponds to TRBD1 (6 bases). The germline V gene encodes CDR1 LGHNA and CDR2 YNFKEQ. Trimming left V 1 base short and J 4 bases short, with 13 bases between. The CDR3 runs to 15 residues. In DNA form, the CDR3 reads TGTGCCAGCAGCCAAGGGGGGCAGGGGCCAGAGACCCAGTACTTC. Protein: CASSQGGQGPETQYF.

The chain employs TRBV19 and TRBJ2-1; D may be TRBD2 (6 bases). Trimming shortened V by 6 bases and J by 6 bases, and 27 bases separated the two germline ends. Germline V lookup: CDR1 LNHDA, CDR2 SQIVND (reference sequence). The CDR3 has 18 amino acids. The CDR3 DNA reads as TGTGCCAGTAGGACCCCCGTCCATATAGCGGCGGATCCCAATGAGCAGTTCTTC. Amino acids: CASRTPVHIAADPNEQFF.

This clone was counted between two and nine times. V gene TRBV19 combines with J gene TRBJ2-3, with D possibly TRBD2 on 6 matching bases. Trimming removed 1 base at V and 10 bases at J, with 12 bases between. This CDR3 comprises 13 residues. Germline V lookup: CDR1 LNHDA, CDR2 SQIVND (reference sequence). In DNA form, the CDR3 reads TGTGCCAGTAGTATAGGGGGAGGCGGGCCGCAGTATTTT. This codes for CASSIGGGGPQYF.

V and J are TRBV2 and TRBJ2-1, with 7 positions matching TRBD2. Looked up from germline, CDR1 is SNHLY and CDR2 is FYNNEI. The CDR3 is 14 residues long. V dropped 7 bases and J dropped 6; count of bases not matched to a gene: 9. In DNA form, the CDR3 reads TGTGCCAGCAACCCCGGCGGGAGAGTCAATGAGCAGTTCTTC. Residues: CASNPGGRVNEQFF. Full variable domain (rest looked up from reference TRBV2 and TRBJ2-1): EPEVTQTPSHQVTQMGQEVILRCVPISNHLYFYWYRQILGQKVEFLVSFYNNEISEKSEIFDDQFSVERPDGSNFTLKIRSTKLEDSAMYFCASNPGGRVNEQFFGPGTRLTVL.

V usage is TRBV6-4 and J usage is TRBJ2-2; a weak D match, TRBD1 (6 bases). Germline V gene data show CDR1 as MRHNA and CDR2 as SNTAGT. The CDR3 covers 15 residues. Trimming took off 8 bases at V and 6 bases at J, with 19 bases between the two ends. This CDR3 is CASQKEAGASGELFF. Here the CDR3 DNA reads TGTGCCAGCCAGAAGGAGGCAGGGGCCTCCGGGGAGCTGTTTTTT.

The count of this clone is one. The rearrangement uses TRBV27 and TRBJ1-2, with no clear D. Trimming stripped 0 bases from V and 5 bases from J, with 7 bases between. Germline V gene lookup returns CDR1 MNHEY and CDR2 SMNVEV (reference sequence). CDR3 size: 13 residues. In DNA form, the CDR3 reads TGTGCCAGCAGTTTATCACGGGGTTATGGCTACACCTTC. Protein product: CASSLSRGYGYTF.

The J gene is TRBJ2-7, the V gene TRBV4-2; no clear D. Germline-derived CDR1 and CDR2 are LGHNA and YNFKEQ. Trimming took 0 bases from V and 0 from J, leaving 15 bases between them. The CDR3 contains 17 residues. Here the CDR3 DNA reads TGTGCCAGCAGCCAAGATCTTGTGGCCATTACCTCCTACGAGCAGTACTTC. Amino acids: CASSQDLVAITSYEQYF.

The J gene is TRBJ2-1, the V gene TRBV10-3; D uncertain. This CDR3 region has 12 residues. The ends were cut back, 4 bases at V and 6 bases at J, with 7 bases in the middle. CDR1 and CDR2 from the germline V gene are ENHRY and SYGVKD. The CDR3 reads CAISGTANEQFF. CDR3 DNA sequence: TGTGCCATCAGTGGGACCGCCAATGAGCAGTTCTTC.

The table lists this clone with a count of one. The CDR3 DNA reads as TGTGCCACCAGCAGAGATAGCTCGGGTTTTACCTCCTACGAGCAGTACTTC. It translates to CATSRDSSGFTSYEQYF. The V call is TRBV15, the J call TRBJ2-7; the D is unclear. Between the trimmed V and J ends, which lost 0 bases and 0 bases, there was a span of 15 bases. The CDR3 sequence is 17 residues long. Germline V gene lookup returns CDR1 LNHNV and CDR2 YYDKDF (reference sequence).

This clone came up once. The chain couples TRBV15 to TRBJ2-5, with D perhaps given as TRBD1 or TRBD2 (7 bases each). CDR1 LNHNV and CDR2 YYDKDF come from the germline V gene (reference sequence). The CDR3 is 15 residues long. Trimming removed 0 bases at V and 4 bases at J, with 12 bases between. CDR3 protein: CATSRDSGGGETQYF. The CDR3 DNA reads as TGTGCCACCAGCAGAGATTCAGGGGGGGGAGAGACCCAGTACTTC.

This clone was seen only once. The CDR3 sequence is CASSFRTGGHEQYF. DNA for the CDR3: TGTGCCAGCAGCTTTAGGACGGGAGGGCATGAGCAGTACTTC. The V call is TRBV7-2, the J call TRBJ2-7; 8 bases align to TRBD2. The trim removed 3 bases at V and 7 bases at J, leaving 8 bases unmatched. Germline loops: CDR1 SGHTA, CDR2 FQGNSA. This CDR3 is 14 amino acids long.

The chain carries TRBV7-7 and TRBJ2-6; D remains ambiguous. Germline CDR1 SSHAT, CDR2 FNYEAQ (reference sequence). V lost 5 bases and J lost 0, with 20 bases in between. The CDR3 extends over 19 amino acids. The CDR3 sequence is CASSPRPPSQVSGANVLTF. The CDR3 DNA reads as TGTGCCAGCAGCCCCCGACCTCCCTCTCAGGTCTCTGGGGCCAACGTCCTGACTTTC.

The V and J genes are TRBV2 and TRBJ2-7, with 9 bases identical to TRBD2. The CDR3 runs 14 residues. The germline gives CDR1 SNHLY, CDR2 FYNNEI. The junction had 3 bases not matched to a gene; V was cut back by 4 bases and J by 2 bases. The CDR3 nucleotides are TGTGCCAGCAGTGTGCCTAGCGGGGCCTACGAGCAGTACTTC. It translates to CASSVPSGAYEQYF.

This chain joins TRBV4-2 and TRBJ2-2; weak D call: TRBD1 (6 bases). The CDR3 runs 16 residues. CDR1 LGHNA and CDR2 YNFKEQ come from the germline V gene. V shed 2 bases and J shed 7 bases, with 17 bases lying between them. For the CDR3, the DNA is TGTGCCAGCAGCCAAAAACTACAGGGCCACGACGGGGAGCTGTTTTTT. Residues: CASSQKLQGHDGELFF.

CDR3 amino acids: CAISAVEGTEAFF. The CDR3 coding sequence is TGTGCCATCAGTGCCGTGGAAGGCACTGAAGCTTTCTTT. The gene calls are TRBV10-3 and TRBJ1-1; D gene uncertain. The CDR3 sequence is 13 residues long. In germline, CDR1 is ENHRY, CDR2 SYGVKD. V lost 4 bases and J 4 bases, leaving 10 bases between the germline ends.